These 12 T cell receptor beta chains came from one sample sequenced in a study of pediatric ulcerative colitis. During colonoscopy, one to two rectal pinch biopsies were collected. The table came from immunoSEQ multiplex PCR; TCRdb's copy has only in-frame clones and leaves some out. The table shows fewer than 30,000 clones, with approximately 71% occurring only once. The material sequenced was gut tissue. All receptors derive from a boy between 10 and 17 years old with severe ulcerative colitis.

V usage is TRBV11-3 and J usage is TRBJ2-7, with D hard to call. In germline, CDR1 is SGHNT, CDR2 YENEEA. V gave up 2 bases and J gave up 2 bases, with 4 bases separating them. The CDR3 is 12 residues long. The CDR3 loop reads CASSLTAYEQYF. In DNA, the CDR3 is TGTGCCAGCAGCTTAACCGCCTACGAGCAGTACTTC. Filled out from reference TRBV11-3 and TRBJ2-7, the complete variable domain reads EAGVVQSPRYKIIEKKQPVAFWCNPISGHNTLYWYLQNLGQGPELLIRYENEEAVDDSQLPKDRFSAERLKGVDSTLKIQPAELGDSAVYLCASSLTAYEQYFGPGTRLTVT.

CDR3 sequence (DNA): TGTGCCAGCAGCCCTAGTAATTTTGAGACCCAGTACTTC. It translates to CASSPSNFETQYF. This chain links TRBV7-2 with TRBJ2-5; no clear D gene. The CDR3 extends over 13 amino acids. Germline assignment: CDR1 SGHTA and CDR2 FQGNSA. V was shortened by 5 bases and J by 5 bases, with 12 bases between the two germline ends.

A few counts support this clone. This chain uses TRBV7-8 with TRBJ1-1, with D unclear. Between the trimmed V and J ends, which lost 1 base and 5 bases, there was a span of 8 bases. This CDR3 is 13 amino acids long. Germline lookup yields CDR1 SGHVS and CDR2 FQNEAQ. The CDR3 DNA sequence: TGTGCCAGCAGCTTAGTGGTGAGGACTGAAGCTTTCTTT. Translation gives CASSLVVRTEAFF. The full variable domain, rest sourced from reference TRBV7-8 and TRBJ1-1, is GAGVSQSPRYKVAKRGQDVALRCDPISGHVSLFWYQQALGQGPEFLTYFQNEAQLDKSGLPSDRFFAERPEGSVSTLKIQRTQQEDSAVYLCASSLVVRTEAFFGQGTRLTVV.

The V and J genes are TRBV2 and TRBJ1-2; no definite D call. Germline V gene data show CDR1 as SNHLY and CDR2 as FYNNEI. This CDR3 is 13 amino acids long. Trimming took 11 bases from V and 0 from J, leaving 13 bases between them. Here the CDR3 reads CAGAPTSNYGYTF. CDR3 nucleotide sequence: TGTGCCGGAGCTCCGACATCTAACTATGGCTACACCTTC.

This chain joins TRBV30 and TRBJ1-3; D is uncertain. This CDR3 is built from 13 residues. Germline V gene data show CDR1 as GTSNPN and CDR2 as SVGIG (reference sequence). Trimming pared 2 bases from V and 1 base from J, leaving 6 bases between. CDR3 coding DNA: TGTGCCTGGAGTCCCGGGTCTGGAAACACCATATATTTT. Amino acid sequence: CAWSPGSGNTIYF.

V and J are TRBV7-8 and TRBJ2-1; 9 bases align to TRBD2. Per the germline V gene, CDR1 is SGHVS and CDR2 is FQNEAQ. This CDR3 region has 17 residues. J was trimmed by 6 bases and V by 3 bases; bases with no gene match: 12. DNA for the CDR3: TGTGCCAGCAGCTTGGTTGCAGCGGGAGGAGTTTTCAATGAGCAGTTCTTC. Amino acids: CASSLVAAGGVFNEQFF.

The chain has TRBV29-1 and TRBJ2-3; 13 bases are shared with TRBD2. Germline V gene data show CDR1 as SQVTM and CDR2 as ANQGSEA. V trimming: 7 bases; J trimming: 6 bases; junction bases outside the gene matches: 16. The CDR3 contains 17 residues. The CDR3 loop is CSASNNRLAGGEDTQYF. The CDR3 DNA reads TGCAGCGCCTCGAACAATAGACTAGCGGGAGGTGAGGATACGCAGTATTTT.

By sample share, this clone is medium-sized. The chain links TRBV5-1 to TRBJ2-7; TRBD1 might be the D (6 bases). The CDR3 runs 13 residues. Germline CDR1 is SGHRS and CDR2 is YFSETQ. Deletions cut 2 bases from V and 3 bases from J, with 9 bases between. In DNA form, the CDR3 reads TGCGCCAGCAGCTTCGGACAGTTCTACGAGCAGTACTTC. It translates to CASSFGQFYEQYF.

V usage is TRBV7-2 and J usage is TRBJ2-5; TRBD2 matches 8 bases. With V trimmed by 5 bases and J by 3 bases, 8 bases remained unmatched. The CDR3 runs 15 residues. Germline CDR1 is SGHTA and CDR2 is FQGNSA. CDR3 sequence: CASSPSGRNEETQYF. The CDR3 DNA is TGTGCCAGCAGCCCTAGCGGGCGAAATGAAGAGACCCAGTACTTC.

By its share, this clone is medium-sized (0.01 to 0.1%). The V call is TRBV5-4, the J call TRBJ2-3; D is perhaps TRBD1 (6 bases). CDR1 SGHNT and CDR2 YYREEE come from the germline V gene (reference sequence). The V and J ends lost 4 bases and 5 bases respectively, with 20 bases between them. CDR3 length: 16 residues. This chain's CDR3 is CASSATGSSSRDTQYF. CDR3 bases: TGTGCCAGCAGCGCTACAGGGTCCTCGTCACGAGATACGCAGTATTTT.

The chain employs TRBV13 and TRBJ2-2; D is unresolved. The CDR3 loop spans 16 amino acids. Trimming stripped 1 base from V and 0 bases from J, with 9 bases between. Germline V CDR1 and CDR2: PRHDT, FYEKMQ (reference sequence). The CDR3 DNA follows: TGTGCCAGCAGCTTAGCGGGTGTTGCGAACACCGGGGAGCTGTTTTTT. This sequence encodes CASSLAGVANTGELFF.

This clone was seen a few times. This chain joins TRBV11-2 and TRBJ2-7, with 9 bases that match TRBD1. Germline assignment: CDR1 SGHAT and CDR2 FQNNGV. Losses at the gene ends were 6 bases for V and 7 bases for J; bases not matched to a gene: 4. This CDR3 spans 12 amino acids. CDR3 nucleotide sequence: TGTGCCAGCAGACCACAGGGGGCGGAGCAGTACTTC. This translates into CASRPQGAEQYF.